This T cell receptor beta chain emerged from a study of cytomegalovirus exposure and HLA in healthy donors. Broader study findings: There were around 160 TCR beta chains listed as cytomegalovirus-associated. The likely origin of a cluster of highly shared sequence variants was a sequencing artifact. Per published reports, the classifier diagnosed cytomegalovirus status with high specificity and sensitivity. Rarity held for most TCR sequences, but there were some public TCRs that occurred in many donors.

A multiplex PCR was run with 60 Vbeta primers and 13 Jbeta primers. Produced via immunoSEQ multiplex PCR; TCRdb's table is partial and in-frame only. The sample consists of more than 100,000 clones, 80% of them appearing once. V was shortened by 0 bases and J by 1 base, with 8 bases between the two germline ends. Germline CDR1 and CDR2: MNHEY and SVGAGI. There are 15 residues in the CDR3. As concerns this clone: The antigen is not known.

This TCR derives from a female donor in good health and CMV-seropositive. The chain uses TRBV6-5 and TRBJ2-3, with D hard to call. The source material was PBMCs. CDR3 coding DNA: TGTGCCAGCAGTTACTCGAGCGAGGGCACAGATACGCAGTATTTT. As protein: CASSYSSEGTDTQYF.